This T cell receptor beta chain was sequenced during a study of blood T cell repertoires in COVID-19. As for the study in general: T cells, B-cell-depleted T cells, or PBMCs provided the cDNA or gDNA that served as material.

The V segment lost 5 bases and the J segment 6 bases; nucleotides outside the gene matches: 7. Germline CDR1 SEHNR, CDR2 FQNEAQ (reference sequence). CDR3 length: 15 residues. Source study methods: The assay estimated nucleated cells by amplifying reference gene primers. TCRdb's table, derived via immunoSEQ multiplex PCR, lists solely in-frame clones and lacks some. The V and J calls and clone size are taken from that table; D and trimming were inferred from the DNA. The repertoire holds a few hundred thousand clones, with around 88% as singletons. The V gene is TRBV7-9, the J gene TRBJ2-3, with 11 bases that match TRBD2. The specimen sequenced was peripheral blood. This clonotype originated in a woman aged 45-60 years with COVID-19, enrolled during active disease. DNA of the CDR3: TGTGCCAGCAGCGTTGGACTAGCGGGTAGGGATACGCAGTATTTT. Translating it yields CASSVGLAGRDTQYF.